Presented here are 5 T cell receptor beta chains from one specimen sequenced in a study of cytomegalovirus exposure and HLA in healthy donors. The PCR had 60 Vbeta and 13 Jbeta primers. The repertoire was sequenced with immunoSEQ multiplex PCR; TCRdb's copy has only in-frame clones and lacks some. Among around 130,000 clones listed, about 83% were seen once. The sequenced sample consisted of PBMCs. All receptors derive from a girl aged 2-10 years in good health and CMV-seronegative.

The chain employs TRBV7-9 and TRBJ1-2; a weak D match, TRBD1 (5 bases). This CDR3 spans 16 amino acids. Trimming took off 1 base at V and 2 bases at J, with 14 bases between the two ends. Germline loops: CDR1 SEHNR, CDR2 FQNEAQ (reference sequence). The CDR3, as DNA: TGTGCCAGCAGCTTAGGGGTCGGAGGGGCCAACTATGGCTACACCTTC. Its protein is CASSLGVGGANYGYTF. Combining the CDR3 with reference TRBV7-9 and TRBJ1-2 gives the whole variable domain DTGVSQNPRHKITKRGQNVTFRCDPISEHNRLYWYRQTLGQGPEFLTYFQNEAQLEKSRLLSDRFSAERPKGSFSTLEIQRTEQGDSAMYLCASSLGVGGANYGYTFGSGTRLTVV.

A single count supports this clone. The sample carries other DNA sequences with the same CDR3. The chain joins TRBV5-4 to TRBJ2-7; perhaps TRBD1 as D (6 bases). This CDR3 spans 13 amino acids. Germline V gene sequence: CDR1 SGHNT, CDR2 YYREEE (reference sequence). V was shortened by 4 bases and J by 1 base, with 9 bases between the two germline ends. The CDR3 reads CASSLQGSYEQYF. The DNA of the CDR3 is TGTGCCAGCAGCCTTCAGGGGTCCTACGAGCAGTACTTC.

This clone was seen a handful of times. The chain has TRBV25-1 and TRBJ1-1, with 12 bases lining up with TRBD1. V shed 2 bases and J 1 base; nucleotides not matched to a gene: 5. Germline loops: CDR1 MGHDK, CDR2 SYGVNS. The CDR3 totals 17 residues. In DNA, the CDR3 is TGTGCCAGCAGTGAAACCGGGACAGGGGGCGGGAACACTGAAGCTTTCTTT. It encodes CASSETGTGGGNTEAFF. Full variable domain (rest looked up from reference TRBV25-1 and TRBJ1-1): EADIYQTPRYLVIGTGKKITLECSQTMGHDKMYWYQQDPGMELHLIHYSYGVNSTEKGDLSSESTVSRIRTEHFPLTLESARPSHTSQYLCASSETGTGGGNTEAFFGQGTRLTVV.

This clone came up a few times. The chain couples TRBV6-6 to TRBJ1-3; D might be TRBD1 (5 bases). Germline-derived CDR1 and CDR2 are MNHNY and SVGAGI (reference sequence). Trimming stripped 6 bases from V and 6 bases from J, with 21 bases between. The CDR3 consists of 16 residues. CDR3 DNA: TGTGCCAGCAGCCCACCCCTGGGGGGACCCGTAAACACCATATATTTT. Protein product: CASSPPLGGPVNTIYF.

The genes are TRBV30 and TRBJ2-5, with D perhaps matching TRBD1 (5 bases). Near its end, the DNA agrees better with TRBJ2-7, so the J call may be wrong. The CDR3 consists of 13 residues. The germline gives CDR1 GTSNPN, CDR2 SVGIG (reference sequence). CDR3 residues: CAWGAVLNYEQYF. The CDR3 DNA reads as TGTGCCTGGGGGGCGGTCCTGAACTACGAGCAGTACTTC.